The sequence of this T cell receptor beta chain was determined in a study of T cells in Graves' hyperthyroidism and ophthalmopathy. Germline values: CDR1 SQVTM, CDR2 ANQGSEA. The CDR3 has 13 amino acids. J gave up 3 bases and V 3 bases, and 3 bases lay outside the gene matches. Concerning this clonotype itself: Its specificity is not known.

Study results and limitations: In blood, most of the thyroid clonotypes expanded above 0.001 were also present.

The TCR beta CDR3 regions underwent amplification using RNA transcripts as the source. Carried out on the TCR CDR3, a first-round RT-PCR used the HTBI primer set. TCRdb analysed the multiplex PCR reads with MiXCR anew, one entry per CDR3 protein. The sample lists some 460,000 distinct CDR3 sequences, around a sixth occurring once. The source is a young woman with Graves' hyperthyroidism. The sample consisted of blood. The chain couples TRBV29-1 to TRBJ2-7, with 9 bases aligning to TRBD2. The CDR3 nucleotides are TGCAGCGTTGAGCTAGCGGGGTTCTACGAGCAGTACTTC. Its protein is CSVELAGFYEQYF.